This T cell receptor (beta chain) was observed in a study of blood T cell repertoires in COVID-19. The wider study: The origin of the acute and convalescent COVID-19 samples was the United States, Italy and Spain. Sample material is recorded as cDNA or gDNA derived from T cells, B-cell-depleted T cells, or PBMCs.

Per the study methods: Reference gene primer amplification yielded estimated nucleated cell counts. Produced via immunoSEQ multiplex PCR; TCRdb's table is partial and in-frame only. The DNA was the basis for D and trimming; V, J and clone size are from that table. Among about 230,000 clones, over 80% were seen once, and the ten largest hold 2% to 3%. Germline trimming cut 5 bases from V and 5 bases from J; bases unmatched to any gene: 7. CDR3 length: 14 residues. Germline CDR1 is SGHAT and CDR2 is FQNNGV. The rearrangement links TRBV11-2 to TRBJ2-7, with 9 bases fitting TRBD1. The sequence was collected from a woman in her 70s with active or convalescent COVID-19. The material sequenced was peripheral blood. CDR3 loop: CASSRQGGVHEQYF. DNA for the CDR3: TGTGCCAGCAGCCGACAGGGGGGCGTGCACGAGCAGTACTTC.